A selection of T cell receptor beta chains follows, all from one sample in a study of vaccination effects on CD4 cells after COVID-19. Generated by immunoSEQ multiplex PCR, the TCRdb table keeps only in-frame clones and is missing some. The sample shows about 39,000 clones, around 73% of them seen only once. For these TCRs, the target antigens are not known. The sequencing here drew on CD4+ T cells from PBMCs cultured without peptide, taken after COVID-19 vaccination. These receptor sequences come from a human donor who received a COVID-19 vaccine. CDR3s include the opening cysteine and the closing phenylalanine or tryptophan. D genes are given only for firm matches. Not all rows give a size; the values are once, few, many and, for expanded clones, a class.

d_call j_call v_call clone_size cdr3_aa cdr3_nt
TRBD2 TRBJ2-7 TRBV2 NA CASRNRIAGGVQGQYF TGTGCCAGCAGAAATCGTATAGCGGGAGGGGTTCAAGGGCAGTACTTC
NA TRBJ1-2 TRBV27 NA CASSLSTANYGYTF TGTGCCAGCAGTTTATCCACCGCTAACTATGGCTACACCTTC
NA TRBJ2-1 TRBV18 NA CASSPPHRSSNEQFF TGTGCCAGCTCACCACCCCACAGGTCTAGCAATGAGCAGTTCTTC
TRBD2 TRBJ2-6 TRBV4-2 NA CASSQAQIGGSSGANVLTF TGTGCCAGCAGCCAAGCCCAAATCGGGGGGAGCTCTGGGGCCAACGTCCTGACTTTC
TRBD2 TRBJ2-5 TRBV10-3 NA CAATPAGGSGTQYF TGTGCCGCTACCCCAGCGGGGGGGTCCGGGACCCAGTACTTC
TRBD2 TRBJ2-4 TRBV27 NA CASSSPSGRAKNIQYF TGTGCCAGCAGTTCACCTAGCGGGAGAGCCAAAAACATTCAGTACTTC
NA TRBJ1-2 TRBV9 few CASSVEAAHYGYTF TGTGCCAGCAGCGTAGAGGCGGCCCACTATGGCTACACCTTC
NA TRBJ1-1 TRBV18 few CASSPQGRNTEAFF TGTGCCAGCTCACCACAGGGTCGGAACACTGAAGCTTTCTTT
NA TRBJ2-5 TRBV5-4 NA CASSLTIEETQYF TGTGCCAGCAGCTTAACAATTGAAGAGACCCAGTACTTC
NA TRBJ2-7 TRBV14 NA CASSQVQRSYEQYF TGTGCCAGCAGCCAAGTCCAGCGTTCCTACGAGCAGTACTTC
NA TRBJ2-6 TRBV3-1/TRBV3-2 NA CASGPDYSGANVLTF TGTGCCAGCGGGCCCGACTACTCTGGGGCCAACGTCCTGACTTTC
TRBD2 TRBJ2-5 TRBV15 NA CATSRGLAGQETQYF TGTGCCACCAGCAGAGGACTAGCGGGCCAAGAGACCCAGTACTTC
NA TRBJ1-1 TRBV10-3 NA CAISGTDGNTEAFF TGTGCCATCAGTGGGACAGATGGAAACACTGAAGCTTTCTTT
NA TRBJ2-1 TRBV30 NA CAWSAGGARVYEQFF TGTGCCTGGAGTGCGGGGGGCGCGAGGGTTTATGAGCAGTTCTTC
TRBD2 TRBJ2-2 TRBV6-4 once CASSDASGIANTGELFF TGTGCCAGCAGTGACGCAAGCGGGATAGCGAACACCGGGGAGCTGTTTTTT
TRBD1 TRBJ2-7 TRBV3-1/TRBV3-2 few CASSQGRARDRGFGETYEQYF TGTGCCAGCAGCCAAGGAAGGGCGCGGGACAGGGGGTTTGGAGAAACCTACGAGCAGTACTTC
NA TRBJ1-5 TRBV29-1 NA CSVDGGAGTFYSNQPQHF TGCAGCGTTGATGGCGGGGCGGGGACCTTTTATAGCAATCAGCCCCAGCATTTT
TRBD1 TRBJ2-7 TRBV30 few CAWRGQTYEQYF TGTGCCTGGCGGGGACAGACCTACGAGCAGTACTTC
TRBD1 TRBJ1-1 TRBV6-5 once CASRGRGQGGTEAFF TGTGCCAGCAGGGGCCGTGGACAGGGTGGGACTGAAGCTTTCTTT
TRBD2 TRBJ2-2 TRBV6-2/TRBV6-3 few CASSYSRTSGSGTGELFF TGTGCCAGCAGTTACTCGAGGACTAGCGGGAGTGGCACCGGGGAGCTGTTTTTT
NA TRBJ2-1 TRBV9 NA CASSPHGPGNYNEQFF TGTGCCAGCAGCCCTCATGGACCAGGGAACTACAATGAGCAGTTCTTC
TRBD2 TRBJ2-3 TRBV7-8 few CASSLVPSGSVDTQYF TGTGCCAGCAGCTTAGTTCCTAGCGGGAGTGTGGATACGCAGTATTTT
NA TRBJ2-5 TRBV4-1 few CASSQDGRRETQYF TGCGCCAGCAGCCAAGATGGCAGGAGGGAGACCCAGTACTTC
NA TRBJ1-1 TRBV5-4 NA CASSLAPTGNTEAFF TGTGCCAGCAGCTTGGCCCCGACTGGGAACACTGAAGCTTTCTTT
NA TRBJ1-2 TRBV10-1 NA CASSDVEYGYTF TGCGCCAGCAGCGACGTGGAGTATGGCTACACCTTC
TRBD2 TRBJ2-1 TRBV5-1 few CASRLTSGSYNEQFF TGCGCCAGCAGACTCACTAGCGGGAGTTACAATGAGCAGTTCTTC
NA TRBJ2-7 TRBV5-1 once CASSLDRTYEQYF TGCGCCAGCAGCTTGGACAGAACCTACGAGCAGTACTTC